Each of the 30 T cell receptor beta chains below was sequenced from the same sample in a study of identical twins. TCRdb ran MiXCR on the 5' RACE reads and lists one entry per CDR3 protein. This sample has 240,000 or so distinct CDR3 sequences, with over 9.5% found just once. The sample consisted of memory T cells sorted from blood. These receptors originate from a man aged 45 to 65 in good health.

This clonotype was counted many times. This rearrangement joins TRBV24-1 to TRBJ2-3, with a weak D call TRBD2 (6 bases). Per the germline V gene, CDR1 is KGHDR and CDR2 is SFDVKD. V was shortened by 0 bases and J by 0 bases, with 9 bases between the two germline ends. The CDR3 is made up of 16 amino acids. Here the CDR3 reads CATSDLSAGSTDTQYF. CDR3 nucleotide sequence: TGTGCCACCAGTGATTTGAGCGCGGGGAGCACAGATACGCAGTATTTT.

This clonotype was seen only a few times. The rearrangement joins TRBV4-3 to TRBJ1-2; D is perhaps TRBD1 (5 bases). The germline gives CDR1 LGHNA, CDR2 YSLEER. Deletions cut 4 bases from V and 4 bases from J, with 16 bases between. This CDR3 is built from 15 residues. The CDR3 DNA reads TGCGCCAGCAGCCCGGAGCATAGTGGGACCTATGGCTACACCTTC. It is translated as CASSPEHSGTYGYTF.

At least ten counts were recorded for this clonotype. J is TRBJ2-1 and V is TRBV28; no definite D call. This CDR3 is built from 15 residues. Germline V gene lookup returns CDR1 MDHEN and CDR2 SYDVKM. Trimming removed 6 bases from V and 0 bases from J, with 12 bases in between. The CDR3 DNA follows: TGTGCCAGCAGCTGGCAGGAAAGCTCCTACAATGAGCAGTTCTTC. Translated, it gives CASSWQESSYNEQFF.

The chain has TRBV6-1 and TRBJ1-1; D ambiguous. CDR1 is MNHNS and CDR2 is SASEGT in the germline V gene. CDR3 length equals 16 residues. The V end was cut by 6 bases, the J end by 0 bases, with 17 bases between. This chain's CDR3 is CASSPLGDEMNTEAFF. The CDR3, as DNA: TGTGCCAGCAGCCCCCTCGGGGATGAAATGAACACTGAAGCTTTCTTT.

In this sample, this clonotype turned up a few times. This rearrangement joins TRBV11-2 to TRBJ1-1, with D possibly being TRBD1 (5 bases). V was cut by 2 bases and J by 1 base, with 14 bases left in between. The length of the CDR3 is 16 residues. Germline V gives CDR1 SGHAT, CDR2 FQNNGV. The CDR3 loop is CASSLSSRTRNTEAFF. The CDR3 DNA follows: TGTGCCAGCAGCTTAAGTTCAAGGACAAGGAACACTGAAGCTTTCTTT.

This clonotype occurred a few times. The genes are TRBV5-6 and TRBJ1-3; D is perhaps TRBD1 (5 bases). This CDR3 comprises 14 residues. Germline V gene lookup returns CDR1 SGHDT and CDR2 YYEEEE. V was pared by 1 base and J by 4 bases, with 9 bases between. DNA of the CDR3: TGTGCCAGCAGCTTGCTGGGGCCGGGAAACACCATATATTTT. It encodes CASSLLGPGNTIYF.

The table lists this clonotype with many counts. CDR3 in DNA: TGTGCCAGCAGCCCCCTCGACAGGGGCTACAATGAGCAGTTCTTC. This translates into CASSPLDRGYNEQFF. The chain joins TRBV9 to TRBJ2-1, with 8 bases fitting TRBD1. The ends lost 4 bases at V and 3 bases at J; junction bases unmatched: 6. Germline CDR1 and CDR2: SGDLS and YYNGEE. The CDR3 is made up of 15 amino acids.

This clonotype was observed at least ten times. The chain couples TRBV20-1 to TRBJ2-3; D is undetermined. There are 15 residues in the CDR3. Trimming shortened V by 1 base and J by 1 base, and 12 bases separated the two germline ends. Germline CDR1 DFQATT, CDR2 SNEGSKA (reference sequence). CDR3 sequence reads: CSARVIGSGTDTQYF. In DNA, the CDR3 is TGCAGTGCTAGAGTCATTGGGTCGGGCACAGATACGCAGTATTTT.

There are a few counts of this clonotype. The J gene is TRBJ2-7, the V gene TRBV7-2, with 7 nucleotides matching TRBD1. The CDR3 totals 15 residues. The V gene's germline CDR1 is SGHTA and CDR2 FQGNSA. V shed 1 base, J shed 6 bases, and the junction held 9 bases outside the gene matches. The CDR3 DNA is TGTGCCAGCAGCTTAGGGACAGGCAATTTCCGCGAGCAGTACTTC. This gives the protein CASSLGTGNFREQYF.

Ten or more counts support this clonotype. The CDR3: CSAVRVSTDTQYF. The CDR3 nucleotides are TGCAGTGCTGTCCGTGTTAGCACAGATACGCAGTATTTT. The chain carries TRBV20-1 and TRBJ2-3; D is undetermined. Germline loops: CDR1 DFQATT, CDR2 SNEGSKA (reference sequence). V lost 5 bases to trimming and J lost 0 bases, with 9 bases between them. The CDR3 is 13 residues long.

The rearrangement joins TRBV5-1 to TRBJ1-1; D may be TRBD1 (5 bases). Germline CDR1 SGHRS, CDR2 YFSETQ. With 0 bases removed from V and 2 bases from J, the gap between germline ends came to 11 bases. The CDR3 is made up of 15 amino acids. This CDR3 is CASSLDRGANTEAFF. CDR3 in DNA: TGCGCCAGCAGCTTGGACAGAGGGGCTAACACTGAAGCTTTCTTT.

This clonotype showed up many times. The CDR3 spells CASSLSGNTIYF. DNA for the CDR3: TGTGCCAGCAGTCTCTCTGGAAACACCATATATTTT. The chain is built from TRBV28 and TRBJ1-3; no definite D call. Germline V gene lookup returns CDR1 MDHEN and CDR2 SYDVKM. V lost 5 bases, J lost 0 bases, and 2 bases lay in between. The CDR3 has 12 amino acids.

Many counts were recorded for this clonotype. The V gene is TRBV20-1, the J gene TRBJ2-1; TRBD2 might be the D (6 bases). The CDR3 length is 15 residues. The germline V gene has CDR1 DFQATT and CDR2 SNEGSKA (reference sequence). V gave up 5 bases and J gave up 9 bases, with 23 bases separating them. The CDR3 DNA sequence: TGCAGTGCTGGGATCCCGGGACTCCTGCAAGCTGAGCAGTTCTTC. Translated, it gives CSAGIPGLLQAEQFF.

This clonotype was seen repeatedly, ten times or more. The chain joins TRBV29-1 to TRBJ1-5, with unresolved D. CDR3 length: 13 amino acids. Looked up from germline, CDR1 is SQVTM and CDR2 is ANQGSEA. V was shortened by 4 bases and J by 4 bases, with 11 bases between the two germline ends. The CDR3 DNA follows: TGCAGCGTTGCCCTCTCAGAAAATCAGCCCCAGCATTTT. This translates into CSVALSENQPQHF.

This clonotype came up many times. The chain is built from TRBV30 and TRBJ1-4; TRBD1 matches at 7 bases. Germline lookup yields CDR1 GTSNPN and CDR2 SVGIG (reference sequence). The length of the CDR3 is 14 residues. The V segment lost 1 base and the J segment 4 bases; nucleotides outside the gene matches: 3. CDR3 amino acids: CAWSGGQFNEKLFF. The CDR3 DNA reads TGTGCCTGGAGTGGGGGACAGTTTAATGAAAAACTGTTTTTT.

This clonotype was observed a handful of times. The chain joins TRBV20-1 to TRBJ2-5; D gene ambiguous. The CDR3 runs 13 residues. Between the trimmed V and J ends, which lost 1 base and 4 bases, there was a span of 10 bases. Germline V gene lookup returns CDR1 DFQATT and CDR2 SNEGSKA (reference sequence). The CDR3 DNA sequence: TGCAGTGCTAGAGTCGGGTTAACAGAGACCCAGTACTTC. Translation: CSARVGLTETQYF.

This clonotype was recorded many times. The chain carries TRBV4-3 and TRBJ2-7, with D tentatively TRBD1 (5 bases). Germline-derived CDR1 and CDR2 are LGHNA and YSLEER. V was cut by 0 bases and J by 1 base, with 10 bases left in between. The CDR3 is 15 residues long. The CDR3 DNA sequence: TGCGCCAGCAGCCAAGATAGGGGCTATTCCTACGAGCAGTACTTC. Residues: CASSQDRGYSYEQYF.

This clonotype occurred many times. J is TRBJ1-1 and V is TRBV6-5, with D hard to call. The CDR3 runs 14 residues. CDR1 is MNHEY and CDR2 is SVGAGI in the germline V gene. Trimming took 4 bases from V and 1 from J, leaving 10 bases between them. The CDR3 nucleotides read TGTGCCAGCAGTTTTGCGGAACCGAACACTGAAGCTTTCTTT. Protein sequence: CASSFAEPNTEAFF.

This clonotype was counted many times. This sequence joins TRBV5-1 and TRBJ2-5; D not resolved. Trimming took off 5 bases at V and 2 bases at J, with 4 bases between the two ends. The CDR3 extends over 11 amino acids. Germline V gene sequence: CDR1 SGHRS, CDR2 YFSETQ. CDR3 region: CASRTQETQYF. Written as DNA, the CDR3 is TGCGCCAGCAGAACTCAAGAGACCCAGTACTTC.

This clonotype was counted between two and nine times. The chain combines TRBV11-3 with TRBJ2-1, with TRBD2 identical over 12 bases. CDR1 is SGHNT, CDR2 YENEEA, per germline. The V gene end was trimmed by 4 bases and the J gene end by 6 bases; junction bases not matched to a gene: 10. This CDR3 region has 17 residues. The CDR3 nucleotides are TGTGCCAGCAGCTGGGGGGGAACTAGCGGGGGGATCAATGAGCAGTTCTTC. Amino acids: CASSWGGTSGGINEQFF. The whole variable domain, remainder taken from reference TRBV11-3 and TRBJ2-1, is EAGVVQSPRYKIIEKKQPVAFWCNPISGHNTLYWYLQNLGQGPELLIRYENEEAVDDSQLPKDRFSAERLKGVDSTLKIQPAELGDSAVYLCASSWGGTSGGINEQFFGPGTRLTVL.

The chain recombines TRBV6-1 with TRBJ2-3; 8 bases map to TRBD1. The V and J ends lost 6 bases and 2 bases, in that order; junction bases with no gene match: 7. This CDR3 has 15 amino acids. Germline V gene lookup returns CDR1 MNHNS and CDR2 SASEGT. CDR3 amino acids: CASRKTGAHTDTQYF. DNA of the CDR3: TGTGCCAGCAGGAAGACAGGGGCCCACACAGATACGCAGTATTTT.

The chain recombines TRBV20-1 with TRBJ1-2; D ambiguous. Per germline, CDR1 DFQATT and CDR2 SNEGSKA (reference sequence). The germline V and J ends were trimmed by 0 bases and 0 bases, with 5 bases remaining between them. The CDR3 has 13 amino acids. CDR3 sequence (DNA): TGCAGTGCTAGAGATGCCGCTAACTATGGCTACACCTTC. It is translated as CSARDAANYGYTF.

This chain uses TRBV27 with TRBJ1-2, with a tentative D call TRBD1 (5 bases). Trimming stripped 8 bases from V and 4 bases from J, with 14 bases between. The CDR3 consists of 13 residues. CDR1 and CDR2 from the germline V gene are MNHEY and SMNVEV (reference sequence). This chain's CDR3 is CASGYSGSYGYTF. The CDR3 nucleotides are TGTGCCAGCGGCTACTCAGGGTCCTATGGCTACACCTTC.

The chain carries TRBV12-3 or TRBV12-4 and TRBJ1-1, with D unclear. The CDR3 length is 13 residues. The V end was cut by 5 bases, the J end by 1 base, with 8 bases between. In DNA, the CDR3 is TGTGCCAGCAGTCGTTACGGGAACACTGAAGCTTTCTTT. Translating it yields CASSRYGNTEAFF.

This clonotype was seen repeatedly, ten times or more. At one end, the junction sequence differs from germline, possibly due to a read error. V is TRBV28 and J is TRBJ2-7; 10 nucleotides match TRBD2. CDR3 length: 15 amino acids. CDR1 and CDR2 from the germline V gene are MDHEN and SYDVKM. CDR3 coding DNA: TGTGCCAGCAGTCCGCTAGGGGCTAGCGGGAGTAGTTGGAACTTC. This sequence encodes CASSPLGASGSSWNF.

There are many counts of this clonotype. The chain uses TRBV19 and TRBJ1-1, with D perhaps TRBD1 (5 bases). The ends were cut back, 6 bases at V and 0 bases at J, with 14 bases in the middle. From germline, CDR1 is LNHDA and CDR2 SQIVND (reference sequence). The CDR3 is 15 residues long. In nucleotides, the CDR3 is TGTGCCAGTAGGGACTCGGGACGGTTGAACACTGAAGCTTTCTTT. Its translation: CASRDSGRLNTEAFF.

With respect to this clonotype: A much larger clonotype is one base distant, so this may be a read error. The V call is TRBV20-1, the J call TRBJ2-3, with TRBD2 as a possible D gene (5 bases). The CDR3 length is 15 residues. Per the germline V gene, CDR1 is DFQATT and CDR2 is SNEGSKA (reference sequence). The CDR3 DNA follows: TGCAATGCTAGAGAAATCCGGGGTCGCACAGATACGCAGTATTTT. Translating it yields CNAREIRGRTDTQYF.

This clonotype was detected ten times or more. This chain connects TRBV12-3 or TRBV12-4 to TRBJ2-3, with 9 bases aligning to TRBD1. J gave up 4 bases and V 2 bases, and 7 bases lay outside the gene matches. The CDR3 has 16 amino acids. The CDR3 nucleotides are TGTGCCAGCAGTTTACCTGGACAGGGGATGGCAGATACGCAGTATTTT. It translates to CASSLPGQGMADTQYF.

This clonotype was seen repeatedly, ten times or more. Here the CDR3 reads CASSVTQGGSDTQYF. The CDR3 nucleotides are TGTGCCAGCAGCGTAACTCAGGGAGGATCAGATACGCAGTATTTT. The chain links TRBV9 to TRBJ2-3; D is possibly TRBD2 (6 bases). Germline V gene data show CDR1 as SGDLS and CDR2 as YYNGEE. Between the trimmed V and J ends, which lost 1 base and 4 bases, there was a span of 13 bases. This CDR3 has 15 residues.

This clonotype showed up just once. This may arise from a read error, as a much more abundant clone is one base away. The V gene is TRBV7-9, the J gene TRBJ1-6; TRBD1 matches 8 bases. Trimming removed 5 bases from V and 10 bases from J; junction bases left unmatched: 10. CDR1 SEHNR and CDR2 FQNEAQ come from the germline V gene (reference sequence). The CDR3 sequence is 15 residues long. The CDR3: CASSNSGRGLSPLHF. The CDR3 bases are TGTGCCAGCAGCAACTCGGGCAGGGGGCTATCACCCCTCCACTTT.